Listed below are T cell receptor beta chains from one sample, sequenced in a study of T cell clones after liver transplantation. Clones were sequenced by immunoSEQ multiplex PCR, and TCRdb holds only the in-frame ones, with some missing. In the table there are about 33,000 clones, 90% to 95% of which are singletons. The sequences come from CD8+ T cells from blood, collected 12 months after liver transplant. These TCRs come from a human patient who received a liver transplant. These T cells may partly come from the graft donor. CDR3s include the opening cysteine and the closing phenylalanine or tryptophan. The D gene is left open where the match is weak. Some rows mark clone size as missing; the rest say once, few, many or name a class of expanded clone.

TRBV18,TRBJ2-3,once,NA,TGTGCCAGCTCAACTACACAGCCTTTGGTTACGACTCACAATACGCAGTATTTT,CASSTTQPLVTTHNTQYF
TRBV2,TRBJ1-2,NA,NA,TGTGCCATCCTAAGCTTCCGGTCGACGCCTGATTATGGCTACACCTTC,CAILSFRSTPDYGYTF
TRBV10-3,TRBJ2-5,NA,NA,TGTGCCATCAGCGTTGACATGTCGTCTAGTGAGACCCAGTACTTC,CAISVDMSSSETQYF
TRBV11-1,TRBJ2-1,NA,NA,TGTGCCAGCAGCCCGGCAGGGGAACACTACAATGAGCAGTTCTTC,CASSPAGEHYNEQFF
TRBV28,TRBJ1-2,NA,NA,TGTGCCAGCAGTTTTACGGATTGGGCCCCCTCCTATGGCTACACCTTC,CASSFTDWAPSYGYTF
TRBV30,TRBJ2-7,NA,NA,TGTGCCTGGAGTTGGGCACAAGCTGGCTACGAGCAGTACTTC,CAWSWAQAGYEQYF
TRBV6-5,TRBJ2-7,NA,TRBD2,TGTGCCAGCAGTTACGCGACTAGCGGCTCCTACGAGCAGTACTTC,CASSYATSGSYEQYF
TRBV4-3,TRBJ2-7,NA,TRBD2,TGCGCCAGCAGCCAACTACTAGCGGCTGCCTACGAGCAGTACTTC,CASSQLLAAAYEQYF
TRBV6-6,TRBJ1-2,NA,NA,TGTGCCAGCAGTTACGTTCCAGGGAATTATGGCTACACCTTC,CASSYVPGNYGYTF
TRBV6-1,TRBJ2-7,NA,NA,TGTGCCAGCAGTGAGGGGGGGCCCAAATGGCACTACGAGCAGTACTTC,CASSEGGPKWHYEQYF
TRBV2,TRBJ1-1,NA,TRBD1,TGTGCCGTTCCGGGACAGACGAACACTGAAGCTTTCTTT,CAVPGQTNTEAFF
TRBV25-1,TRBJ2-3,NA,TRBD2,TGTGCCAGCAGTGAGGGGACTAGCGGGAGAGATACGCAGTATTTT,CASSEGTSGRDTQYF
TRBV28,TRBJ2-2,NA,NA,TGTGCCAGCTTAGCTCGAGGGACCGGGGAGCTGTTTTTT,CASLARGTGELFF
TRBV6-5,TRBJ2-5,NA,NA,TGTGCCAGCAGTCATGAGCGGGACAGCCAAGAGACCCAGTACTTC,CASSHERDSQETQYF
TRBV28,TRBJ2-7,NA,TRBD2,TGTGCCAGCAGTTCGGTAGCGGGAGTCTCCGAGCAGTACTTC,CASSSVAGVSEQYF
TRBV27,TRBJ2-7,NA,NA,TGTGCCAGCAGCCCCGGGACGCCGGGCGAGCAGTACTTC,CASSPGTPGEQYF
TRBV19,TRBJ1-1,once,NA,TGTGCCAGTAGCCCCAGAGATGGGGGGGCACACACTGAAGCTTTCTTT,CASSPRDGGAHTEAFF
TRBV7-8,TRBJ1-1,NA,NA,TGTGCCAGCAGCTTAGTCGGTGCCTACCAGGTTGGCACTGAAGCTTTCTTT,CASSLVGAYQVGTEAFF
TRBV6-5,TRBJ2-7,NA,TRBD2,TGTGCCAGCAGTTACGAGGTTAGCGGGAGCGCTGGCGAGCAGTACTTC,CASSYEVSGSAGEQYF
TRBV27,TRBJ1-1,NA,NA,TGTGCCAGCAGTTTATATGGGGCGGGAGACACTGAAGCTTTCTTT,CASSLYGAGDTEAFF
TRBV13,TRBJ2-1,NA,TRBD2,TGTGCCAGCAGGTTCAGCGGGAGTCCTGAGCAGTTCTTC,CASRFSGSPEQFF
TRBV29-1,TRBJ1-5,NA,NA,TGCAGCGTTGAAGACGGCCTTGGGCAGCCCCAGCATTTT,CSVEDGLGQPQHF